One sample yielded the 17 T cell receptor beta chains listed below, sequenced in a study of identical twins. TCRdb re-derived calls from the 5' RACE reads in MiXCR, one entry per CDR3 protein. The sample has 1.5 million to 2 million distinct CDR3 sequences; roughly a third are singletons. Sequencing was done on a sample of cord blood. The receptors shown here come from a newborn girl in good health.

The CDR3 DNA follows: TGCAGTGCTAGGGACAGGGTTTTTGACATTCAGTACTTC. Translation: CSARDRVFDIQYF. V gene TRBV20-1 combines with J gene TRBJ2-4; TRBD1 agrees at 8 bases. The germline gives CDR1 DFQATT, CDR2 SNEGSKA (reference sequence). The V and J ends lost 3 bases and 8 bases, in that order; junction bases with no gene match: 6. The CDR3 spans 13 residues.

This clonotype was detected only a few times. This chain uses TRBV20-1 with TRBJ2-1; no firm D call. Per the germline V gene, CDR1 is DFQATT and CDR2 is SNEGSKA (reference sequence). Trimming took 3 bases from V and 9 from J, leaving 3 bases between them. The CDR3 spans 9 residues. CDR3: CSASIEQFF. The CDR3 DNA reads as TGCAGTGCTAGTATTGAGCAGTTCTTC.

This clonotype has more than one count but fewer than ten. The chain links TRBV20-1 to TRBJ2-7; D gene uncertain. Per the germline V gene, CDR1 is DFQATT and CDR2 is SNEGSKA (reference sequence). The length of the CDR3 is 15 residues. Trimming pared 5 bases from V and 2 bases from J, leaving 19 bases between. The CDR3 DNA reads TGCAGTGCTCAAGGCCCGGCTACCGATCCCTACGAGCAGTACTTC. Translating it yields CSAQGPATDPYEQYF.

This clonotype has a handful of counts. The chain recombines TRBV6-5 with TRBJ1-2; no clear D gene. Germline lookup yields CDR1 MNHEY and CDR2 SVGAGI. V was shortened by 6 bases and J by 0 bases, with 11 bases between the two germline ends. The CDR3 extends over 14 amino acids. The CDR3 is CASRTKTANYGYTF. The CDR3 DNA follows: TGTGCCAGCAGGACCAAGACGGCTAACTATGGCTACACCTTC.

This clonotype was detected a few times. This chain links TRBV7-7 with TRBJ1-1; possible D gene TRBD1, 6 bases. The CDR3 spans 16 residues. V shed 4 bases and J shed 9 bases, with 24 bases lying between them. Germline V CDR1 and CDR2: SSHAT, FNYEAQ (reference sequence). CDR3 coding DNA: TGTGCCAGCAGCTGGGACACCCCATCCGTTTATTTTAAAGCTTTCTTT. Residues: CASSWDTPSVYFKAFF.

V gene TRBV10-3 combines with J gene TRBJ1-2, with 9 bases aligning to TRBD1. Germline V CDR1 and CDR2: ENHRY, SYGVKD. CDR3 size: 13 residues. The junction had 9 bases not matched to a gene; V was cut back by 11 bases and J by 5 bases. As DNA, the CDR3 is TGTGCCGCCCGGGACAGGGAGGTTTATGGCTACACCTTC. The encoded protein is CAARDREVYGYTF.

About this clonotype: One junction end does not reproduce the germline sequence, and a read error may be involved. This chain connects TRBV12-3 or TRBV12-4 to TRBJ1-2; 7 bases agree with TRBD1. The CDR3 extends over 16 amino acids. The CDR3 sequence is CASSFPPTGANYDYTF. DNA for the CDR3: TGTGCCAGCAGTTTCCCCCCAACAGGGGCCAACTATGACTACACCTTC.

J is TRBJ1-4 and V is TRBV12-3 or TRBV12-4; possibly TRBD1 for D (6 bases). The CDR3 runs 16 residues. Deletions cut 6 bases from V and 2 bases from J, with 16 bases between. CDR3 protein: CASSHNTGPTNEKLFF. In nucleotides, the CDR3 is TGTGCCAGCAGCCACAATACAGGGCCGACTAATGAAAAACTGTTTTTT.

This chain connects TRBV20-1 to TRBJ2-7, with 10 bases matching TRBD1. Per germline, CDR1 DFQATT and CDR2 SNEGSKA (reference sequence). V lost 3 bases to trimming and J lost 6 bases; unmatched junction nucleotides: 5. This CDR3 region has 13 residues. The chain's CDR3 is CSASPGTGVEQYF. Here the CDR3 DNA reads TGCAGTGCTAGTCCCGGGACAGGGGTCGAGCAGTACTTC.

This rearrangement joins TRBV24-1 to TRBJ2-1, with 7 bases identical to TRBD1. Germline V CDR1 and CDR2: KGHDR, SFDVKD. CDR3 length equals 18 residues. The J segment lost 6 bases and the V segment lost 2 bases, leaving 15 bases of the junction unmatched. CDR3 residues: CATSDSWGTEGRVNEQFF. Written as DNA, the CDR3 is TGTGCCACCAGTGATTCTTGGGGGACAGAAGGAAGGGTCAATGAGCAGTTCTTC.

V and J are TRBV12-3 or TRBV12-4 and TRBJ2-4, with 9 bases fitting TRBD2. Trimming removed 3 bases from V and 1 base from J; junction bases left unmatched: 7. This CDR3 is 17 amino acids long. CDR3 nucleotide sequence: TGTGCCAGCAGTTTGTTTGCGGGGGGGGATGCCAAAAACATTCAGTACTTC. It specifies CASSLFAGGDAKNIQYF.

With respect to this clonotype: Compared with germline, one end of the junction differs, possibly owing to a read error. This chain uses TRBV6-6 with TRBJ2-1, with TRBD2 matching over 11 bases. The CDR3 covers 15 residues. From germline, CDR1 is MNHNY and CDR2 SVGAGI (reference sequence). The CDR3 DNA follows: TGTTCCAGCACAATAGCTGGACTAGCGGGTGGTGAGCAGTTCTTC. Translated, it gives CSSTIAGLAGGEQFF.

There are a few counts of this clonotype. The V and J genes are TRBV27 and TRBJ2-4; D gene unclear. The CDR3 is 15 residues long. V was clipped by 4 bases and J by 0 bases, with 10 bases between them. In germline, CDR1 is MNHEY, CDR2 SMNVEV (reference sequence). In nucleotides, the CDR3 is TGTGCCAGCAGTTCTGTTGCCATAGCCAAAAACATTCAGTACTTC. Amino acids: CASSSVAIAKNIQYF.

This clonotype was found many times. The rearrangement uses TRBV6-2 or TRBV6-3 and TRBJ2-3, with 7 bases fitting TRBD1. The CDR3 is 17 amino acids. V trimming: 2 bases; J trimming: 6 bases; junction bases outside the gene matches: 14. Germline CDR1 reads MNHEY; CDR2 reads SVGEGT. DNA for the CDR3: TGTGCCAGCAGTTACCGCTCGGACAGGTGGTATCGGGATACGCAGTATTTT. Its translation: CASSYRSDRWYRDTQYF.

The chain couples TRBV18 to TRBJ1-6, with D unclear. Germline CDR1 is KGHSH and CDR2 is LQKENI. This CDR3 region has 17 residues. The V and J ends lost 5 bases and 9 bases respectively, with 23 bases between them. The CDR3 DNA follows: TGTGCCAGCTCAGAGCGGACGTCCCGCTTATTAGGTTCACCCCTCCACTTT. Translating it yields CASSERTSRLLGSPLHF.

On this clonotype: The germline gene is not matched at one end of the junction; a read error may be the cause. The V and J genes are TRBV6-1 and TRBJ2-7; no definite D call. The CDR3 consists of 13 residues. Per the germline V gene, CDR1 is MNHNS and CDR2 is SASEGT. The CDR3 sequence: CASSEGRPYEQYF. CDR3 sequence (DNA): TGTGCCAGCAGCGAAGGGCGACCCTACGAGCAGTACTTC.

Of note for this clonotype: A clone one base away is much larger, so this may be a read error. The chain employs TRBV27 and TRBJ2-5; D may be TRBD2 (6 bases). V dropped 3 bases and J dropped 11 bases, with 19 bases sitting between them. The germline V gene encodes CDR1 MNHEY and CDR2 SMNVEV (reference sequence). The CDR3 is 14 residues long. Written as DNA, the CDR3 is TGTGCCAGCAGTTTGAGCGGGTACTACAATGAGCAGTACTTC. It translates to CASSLSGYYNEQYF.